Below, 29 T cell receptor beta chains from the same sample are listed, as sequenced in a study of CD8+ T cells in alopecia areata. Once RNA had been extracted, it was reverse transcribed into cDNA to act as the sequencing template. TCRdb keeps only in-frame clones here, not all; method: immunoSEQ multiplex PCR. The table has a few hundred thousand clones, 65% to 70% seen once. Here the sequenced sample was CD4+ T cells sorted from blood, taken at week 0. The origin of the receptors is a human donor with alopecia areata.

There are a few counts of this clone. V usage is TRBV7-8 and J usage is TRBJ2-1; D not certain. The CDR3 sequence is 13 residues long. Trimming pared 2 bases from V and 6 bases from J, leaving 8 bases between. Germline CDR1 and CDR2: SGHVS and FQNEAQ. As DNA, the CDR3 is TGTGCCAGCAGCTTATTAAGGGTCAATGAGCAGTTCTTC. Amino acid sequence: CASSLLRVNEQFF.

This chain joins TRBV4-1 and TRBJ2-2, with 9 positions matching TRBD1. CDR3 length: 19 amino acids. V gave up 0 bases and J gave up 4 bases; unmatched junction bases: 12. Germline CDR1 MGHRA, CDR2 YSYEKL. The CDR3 DNA reads TGCGCCAGCAGCCAAGACACATCCAGGGGGACAGGGAGCACCGGGGAGCTGTTTTTT. Protein product: CASSQDTSRGTGSTGELFF.

This clone has just a few counts. V gene TRBV5-1 combines with J gene TRBJ2-5, with D perhaps TRBD2 (5 bases). This CDR3 is built from 14 residues. V lost 4 bases and J lost 5, with 15 bases in between. CDR1 is SGHRS and CDR2 is YFSETQ in the germline V gene. The CDR3 coding sequence is TGCGCCAGCAGCCCCGGACTCCGGCTGGAGACCCAGTACTTC. Protein product: CASSPGLRLETQYF.

This chain uses TRBV6-5 with TRBJ1-1; D uncertain. There are 15 residues in the CDR3. V gave up 8 bases and J gave up 7 bases, with 23 bases separating them. Germline assignment: CDR1 MNHEY and CDR2 SVGAGI. CDR3 DNA: TGTGCCAGCGAACCTCTTGTGGGTAAACGAGGTGAAGCTTTCTTT. This translates into CASEPLVGKRGEAFF.

The J gene is TRBJ2-7, the V gene TRBV30, with D uncertain. This CDR3 region has 15 residues. V was cut by 0 bases and J by 3 bases, with 15 bases left in between. Germline V gene lookup returns CDR1 GTSNPN and CDR2 SVGIG (reference sequence). CDR3 in DNA: TGTGCCTGGAGTGTAACAACAGACTTCTACTACGAGCAGTACTTC. It translates to CAWSVTTDFYYEQYF.

This sequence joins TRBV23-1 and TRBJ1-1; D gene ambiguous. TRBV23-1 is an open reading frame whose function is uncertain. With 10 bases removed from V and 10 bases from J, the gap between germline ends came to 13 bases. CDR3 size: 10 residues. The CDR3 DNA sequence: TGCGCCATTTGGACGGTCGGAGCTTTCTTT. Its translation: CAIWTVGAFF.

J is TRBJ1-6 and V is TRBV25-1; D not certain. The CDR3 spans 13 residues. V was trimmed by 1 base and J by 7 bases, leaving 5 bases between them. Looked up from germline, CDR1 is MGHDK and CDR2 is SYGVNS. The CDR3 nucleotides read TGTGCCAGCAGTGAATTCAAGAATTCACCCCTCCACTTT. Protein product: CASSEFKNSPLHF.

This clone was found a few times. The chain recombines TRBV6-6 with TRBJ1-1, with TRBD1 as a possible D gene (5 bases). V shed 6 bases and J shed 2 bases, with 13 bases lying between them. Germline V gene sequence: CDR1 MNHNY, CDR2 SVGAGI (reference sequence). The CDR3 is made up of 14 amino acids. The CDR3 protein is CASSLDSRNTEAFF. The CDR3 DNA reads as TGTGCCAGCAGCCTTGACAGTCGAAACACTGAAGCTTTCTTT.

The rearrangement links TRBV14 to TRBJ2-1; D is possibly TRBD1 or TRBD2 (6 bases each). Per germline, CDR1 SGHDN and CDR2 FVKESK. Trimming cost V 0 bases and J 7 bases, with 16 bases left between them. The CDR3 is 16 residues long. CDR3 region: CASSQDKGGEFNEQFF. In DNA form, the CDR3 reads TGTGCCAGCAGCCAAGATAAGGGGGGAGAGTTTAATGAGCAGTTCTTC.

V gene TRBV4-1 combines with J gene TRBJ1-5; the D is unclear. Trimming stripped 1 base from V and 1 base from J, with 8 bases between. CDR3 length: 15 residues. From germline, CDR1 is MGHRA and CDR2 YSYEKL. CDR3 DNA: TGCGCCAGCAGCCAAGGCTTGACAAGCAATCAGCCCCAGCATTTT. This codes for CASSQGLTSNQPQHF.

The CDR3 region is CAISGVDYGYTF. In DNA, the CDR3 is TGTGCCATCAGTGGAGTGGACTATGGCTACACCTTC. This rearrangement joins TRBV10-3 to TRBJ1-2; no firm D call. The germline V gene has CDR1 ENHRY and CDR2 SYGVKD. The CDR3 totals 12 residues. V lost 4 bases and J 3 bases, leaving 6 bases between the germline ends.

The rearrangement joins TRBV7-2 to TRBJ1-1; D not certain. There are 13 residues in the CDR3. Trimming pared 2 bases from V and 1 base from J, leaving 5 bases between. Germline CDR1 and CDR2: SGHTA and FQGNSA. For the CDR3, the DNA is TGTGCCAGCAGCTTATATGGGAACACTGAAGCTTTCTTT. This sequence encodes CASSLYGNTEAFF.

This clone was observed a handful of times. J is TRBJ1-1 and V is TRBV18, with TRBD1 identical over 9 bases. Germline-derived CDR1 and CDR2 are KGHSH and LQKENI. CDR3 length equals 15 residues. V lost 6 bases, J lost 4 bases, and 9 bases stayed unmatched. The CDR3 DNA sequence: TGTGCCAGCTCCCTTCAACAGGGGGCATTCACTGAAGCTTTCTTT. It encodes CASSLQQGAFTEAFF.

This sequence joins TRBV5-1 and TRBJ1-4; TRBD1 matches 7 bases. This CDR3 spans 14 amino acids. Germline lookup yields CDR1 SGHRS and CDR2 YFSETQ. The trim removed 4 bases at V and 8 bases at J, leaving 8 bases unmatched. CDR3 in DNA: TGCGCCAGCAGCCCCCGACAGGGCCGAGAAAAACTGTTTTTT. Encoded protein: CASSPRQGREKLFF.

The gene calls are TRBV15 and TRBJ2-5; D uncertain. The CDR3 is 12 residues long. Germline V gene data show CDR1 as LNHNV and CDR2 as YYDKDF (reference sequence). V was cut by 2 bases and J by 4 bases, with 5 bases left in between. The CDR3 loop reads CATSRFRETQYF. CDR3 nucleotides: TGTGCCACCAGCAGATTCAGAGAGACCCAGTACTTC. The complete variable domain, with remaining parts taken from reference TRBV15 and TRBJ2-5, reads DAMVIQNPRYQVTQFGKPVTLSCSQTLNHNVMYWYQQKSSQAPKLLFHYYDKDFNNEADTPDNFQSRRPNTSFCFLDIRSPGLGDTAMYLCATSRFRETQYFGPGTRLLVL.

V and J are TRBV5-1 and TRBJ1-5; maybe TRBD1 (6 bases). CDR1 is SGHRS and CDR2 is YFSETQ in the germline V gene. The length of the CDR3 is 14 residues. Trimming cost V 0 bases and J 7 bases, with 11 bases left between them. CDR3 nucleotides: TGCGCCAGCAGCTTGGGCCCCCAGGGGCAGCCCCAGCATTTT. Protein: CASSLGPQGQPQHF. The variable domain in full, completed from reference TRBV5-1 and TRBJ1-5, reads KAGVTQTPRYLIKTRGQQVTLSCSPISGHRSVSWYQQTPGQGLQFLFEYFSETQRNKGNFPGRFSGRQFSNSRSEMNVSTLELGDSALYLCASSLGPQGQPQHFGDGTRLSIL.

The chain links TRBV7-2 to TRBJ1-5, with D uncertain. This CDR3 contains 13 residues. Germline CDR1 and CDR2: SGHTA and FQGNSA. The ends were cut back, 5 bases at V and 7 bases at J, with 12 bases in the middle. The CDR3 region has the DNA TGTGCCAGCAGCGCCGGGGTCTGGCAGCCCCAGCATTTT. It specifies CASSAGVWQPQHF.

The chain carries TRBV9 and TRBJ2-3; D is perhaps TRBD1 (6 bases). The length of the CDR3 is 16 residues. The V gene's germline CDR1 is SGDLS and CDR2 YYNGEE. The V gene lost 0 bases and the J gene lost 1 base, with 12 bases spanning the gap. The CDR3 DNA reads as TGTGCCAGCAGCGTAGAGGGGGTAGATGGCACAGATACGCAGTATTTT. Protein sequence: CASSVEGVDGTDTQYF.

The chain links TRBV4-1 to TRBJ2-3; a possible D gene is TRBD1 (5 bases). This CDR3 region has 15 residues. Trimming pared 0 bases from V and 2 bases from J, leaving 9 bases between. From germline, CDR1 is MGHRA and CDR2 YSYEKL. The CDR3 bases are TGCGCCAGCAGCCAAGACCCGACAGTCACAGATACGCAGTATTTT. As protein: CASSQDPTVTDTQYF.

The chain joins TRBV5-5 to TRBJ2-6, with 10 bases lining up with TRBD1. CDR3 size: 19 residues. V lost 4 bases to trimming and J lost 0 bases; unmatched junction nucleotides: 10. Germline V gives CDR1 SGHKS, CDR2 YYEKEE (reference sequence). The CDR3 DNA reads TGTGCCAGCAGCCTGGCCGGGACAGGGGCTCCCTCTGGGGCCAACGTCCTGACTTTC. As protein: CASSLAGTGAPSGANVLTF.

The rearrangement uses TRBV4-1 and TRBJ2-5; TRBD2 matches 10 bases. This CDR3 has 13 residues. V trimming: 4 bases; J trimming: 5 bases; junction bases outside the gene matches: 1. The V gene's germline CDR1 is MGHRA and CDR2 YSYEKL. Written as DNA, the CDR3 is TGCGCCAGCAGCCGGGGACTAGCGGAGACCCAGTACTTC. This gives the protein CASSRGLAETQYF.

V and J are TRBV2 and TRBJ2-2, with 7 bases identical to TRBD1. CDR3 length: 14 amino acids. Trimming at V came to 5 bases and at J to 3 bases, leaving 3 bases not matched to a gene. From germline, CDR1 is SNHLY and CDR2 FYNNEI. The CDR3 coding sequence is TGTGCCAGCAGTACAGGGGCTGACACCGGGGAGCTGTTTTTT. Its protein product is CASSTGADTGELFF.

This chain joins TRBV7-2 and TRBJ2-7; D not certain. Germline-derived CDR1 and CDR2 are SGHTA and FQGNSA. The CDR3 runs to 12 residues. V was shortened by 1 base and J by 2 bases, with 3 bases between the two germline ends. The CDR3 spells CASSLGAYEQYF. The CDR3 bases are TGTGCCAGCAGCTTAGGGGCCTACGAGCAGTACTTC.

The rearrangement uses TRBV29-1 and TRBJ2-3; D is undetermined. This CDR3 has 14 amino acids. Trimming removed 2 bases at V and 9 bases at J, with 18 bases between. The germline CDR1 and CDR2 sequences are SQVTM and ANQGSEA. The CDR3, as DNA: TGCAGCGTTGAACGGGCAGAAGTCAAGGGCACGCAGTATTTT. Translated, it gives CSVERAEVKGTQYF.

In this sample, this clone turned up many times. This sequence joins TRBV7-2 and TRBJ2-6, with D possibly matching TRBD1 (5 bases). Trimming removed 2 bases at V and 0 bases at J, with 11 bases between. CDR3 length equals 17 residues. The V gene's germline CDR1 is SGHTA and CDR2 FQGNSA. CDR3 nucleotide sequence: TGTGCCAGCAGCTTAAGAGGACATCTCTCTGGGGCCAACGTCCTGACTTTC. Its translation is CASSLRGHLSGANVLTF.

The table lists this clone with a few counts. The chain is built from TRBV4-1 and TRBJ1-6, with D possibly matching TRBD1 (6 bases). With 0 bases removed from V and 6 bases from J, the gap between germline ends came to 15 bases. CDR1 MGHRA and CDR2 YSYEKL come from the germline V gene. The CDR3 runs to 17 residues. The CDR3 loop is CASSQDVAPQGNSPLHF. CDR3 nucleotides: TGCGCCAGCAGCCAAGATGTGGCACCACAGGGTAATTCACCCCTCCACTTT.

The chain couples TRBV20-1 to TRBJ2-1; no clear D gene. The CDR3 is made up of 11 amino acids. Germline V gene data show CDR1 as DFQATT and CDR2 as SNEGSKA (reference sequence). V lost 0 bases and J 10 bases, leaving 7 bases between the germline ends. The CDR3 DNA follows: TGCAGTGCTAGAGACTACCAGGAGCAGTTCTTC. Protein: CSARDYQEQFF.

This clone turned up a few times. V is TRBV29-1 and J is TRBJ1-2, with a possible D match to TRBD1 (5 bases). The CDR3 spans 11 residues. The germline CDR1 and CDR2 sequences are SQVTM and ANQGSEA. V was shortened by 6 bases and J by 5 bases, with 10 bases between the two germline ends. In DNA, the CDR3 is TGCAGCGTCCCTTGGGGGTATGGCTACACCTTC. Translating it yields CSVPWGYGYTF. Full variable domain (missing parts from reference TRBV29-1 and TRBJ1-2): SAVISQKPSRDICQRGTSLTIQCQVDSQVTMMFWYRQQPGQSLTLIATANQGSEATYESGFVIDKFPISRPNLTFSTLTVSNMSPEDSSIYLCSVPWGYGYTFGSGTRLTVV.

The chain carries TRBV15 and TRBJ1-2, with D maybe TRBD1 (6 bases). Germline lookup yields CDR1 LNHNV and CDR2 YYDKDF (reference sequence). This CDR3 spans 14 amino acids. V shed 2 bases and J shed 6 bases, with 13 bases lying between them. The CDR3 here is CATSRSRAGDGYTF. The CDR3 DNA reads TGTGCCACCAGCAGATCTAGGGCAGGGGATGGCTACACCTTC. The full variable domain, completed using reference TRBV15 and TRBJ1-2, is DAMVIQNPRYQVTQFGKPVTLSCSQTLNHNVMYWYQQKSSQAPKLLFHYYDKDFNNEADTPDNFQSRRPNTSFCFLDIRSPGLGDTAMYLCATSRSRAGDGYTFGSGTRLTVV.